Presented here are 9 T cell receptor beta chains from one specimen sequenced in a study of molecular identifiers for immune sequencing clone quantification. Each CDR3 protein gets one entry after TCRdb re-called the PCR reads with MiXCR. The profile shows 300,000 to 400,000 distinct CDR3 sequences, roughly 24% of them singletons. Input material: naive CD8+ T cells from blood, with Jurkat cell RNA spiked in. Described subset: FACS-sorted CD8+CD4-CCR7+CD45RA+ naive T cells. The receptors derive from a human donor in good health. Some libraries in this study had Jurkat cell RNA spiked in.

This clonotype was counted a few times. The V gene is TRBV11-2, the J gene TRBJ2-7; D possibly corresponds to TRBD2 (5 bases). This CDR3 is built from 13 residues. Germline assignment: CDR1 SGHAT and CDR2 FQNNGV. V lost 5 bases to trimming and J lost 6 bases, with 14 bases between them. Here the CDR3 reads CASSPGHGSEQYF. The CDR3 DNA reads as TGTGCCAGCAGCCCCGGCCATGGGAGCGAGCAGTACTTC.

To note about this clonotype: A much bigger clone sits one base away, suggesting this may be a read error. The conserved final phenylalanine or tryptophan is absent from the CDR3, which likely points to a read error. This chain joins TRBV12-3 or TRBV12-4 and TRBJ1-5; TRBD1 might be the D (5 bases). The V end was cut by 1 base, the J end by 9 bases, with 13 bases between. The CDR3 has 14 residues. CDR3 coding DNA: TGTGCCAGCAGTTTAGGGGGCATCGGAGGGCCCCAGCATCTT. This sequence encodes CASSLGGIGGPQHL.

This clonotype was recorded at least ten times. The CDR3 DNA follows: TGCAGCGTTGTCCCCAGGGGCGAGAACACCGGGGAGCTGTTTTTT. The encoded protein is CSVVPRGENTGELFF. The chain joins TRBV29-1 to TRBJ2-2; D is perhaps TRBD1 (6 bases). The V gene's germline CDR1 is SQVTM and CDR2 ANQGSEA. The V end was cut by 4 bases, the J end by 1 base, with 13 bases between. This CDR3 contains 15 residues.

To note about this clonotype: A much larger clone differs by one base, so this may be a read error. This rearrangement joins TRBV6-6 to TRBJ2-7; D is uncertain. The end of the DNA fits TRBJ2-1 better, so the J call may be wrong. CDR1 is MNHNY and CDR2 is SVGAGI in the germline V gene (reference sequence). CDR3 length equals 13 residues. The CDR3, as DNA: TGTGCCAGCAGTTACTACAGCTCCTACGAGCAGTTCTTC. Its protein product is CASSYYSSYEQFF.

The chain links TRBV2 to TRBJ1-4; maybe TRBD1 (6 bases). Trimming took off 5 bases at V and 3 bases at J, with 13 bases between the two ends. CDR3 length equals 15 residues. Germline V gene data show CDR1 as SNHLY and CDR2 as FYNNEI. CDR3 in amino acids: CASSNAGAANEKLFF. Here the CDR3 DNA reads TGTGCCAGCAGTAATGCAGGGGCAGCTAATGAAAAACTGTTTTTT.

Ten or more counts support this clonotype. The CDR3 protein is CASSLEGQPQHF. The CDR3 DNA is TGTGCCAGCAGCTTGGAGGGTCAGCCCCAGCATTTT. The rearrangement uses TRBV5-6 and TRBJ1-5; D remains ambiguous. The CDR3 length is 12 residues. Germline CDR1 reads SGHDT; CDR2 reads YYEEEE. V lost 0 bases and J 6 bases, leaving 4 bases between the germline ends.

In this sample, this clonotype turned up a few times. J is TRBJ2-1 and V is TRBV20-1, with D unclear. Germline values: CDR1 DFQATT, CDR2 SNEGSKA (reference sequence). CDR3 length: 12 amino acids. The CDR3 spells CIPPELNNEQFF. The CDR3 DNA is TGCATCCCCCCGGAGTTGAACAATGAGCAGTTCTTC.

The count of this clonotype is one. Germline is not matched at one junction end, which may reflect a read error. The V call is TRBV12-3 or TRBV12-4, the J call TRBJ2-1; 8 nucleotides match TRBD1. The CDR3 is 15 residues long. The CDR3 bases are TGTGCCAGCAGTTTTCTCGGGACAGGCGTCGATGAGCGGTTCTTC. Protein sequence: CASSFLGTGVDERFF.

In regard to this clonotype: This may be a read error, as it is one base from a much larger clone. The chain joins TRBV4-3 to TRBJ1-4; D gene ambiguous. Germline-derived CDR1 and CDR2 are LGHNA and YSLEER. V was shortened by 0 bases and J by 0 bases, with 5 bases between the two germline ends. This CDR3 region has 15 residues. This CDR3 reads CASSQDAATNEKLFF. The CDR3 DNA follows: TGCGCCAGCAGCCAAGACGCCGCAACTAATGAAAAACTGTTTTTT.